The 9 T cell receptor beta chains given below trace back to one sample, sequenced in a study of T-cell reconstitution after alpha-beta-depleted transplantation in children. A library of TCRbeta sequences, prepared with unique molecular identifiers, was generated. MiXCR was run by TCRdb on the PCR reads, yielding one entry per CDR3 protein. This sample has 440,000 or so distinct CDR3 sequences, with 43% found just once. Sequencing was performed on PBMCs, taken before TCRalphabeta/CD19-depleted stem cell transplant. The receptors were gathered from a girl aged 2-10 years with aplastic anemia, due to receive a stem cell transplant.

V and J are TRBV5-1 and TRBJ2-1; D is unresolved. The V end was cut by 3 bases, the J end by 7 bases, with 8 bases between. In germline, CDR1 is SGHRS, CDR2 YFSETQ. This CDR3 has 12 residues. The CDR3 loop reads CASSSPFNEQFF. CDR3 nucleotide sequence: TGCGCCAGCAGCTCCCCATTTAATGAGCAGTTCTTC.

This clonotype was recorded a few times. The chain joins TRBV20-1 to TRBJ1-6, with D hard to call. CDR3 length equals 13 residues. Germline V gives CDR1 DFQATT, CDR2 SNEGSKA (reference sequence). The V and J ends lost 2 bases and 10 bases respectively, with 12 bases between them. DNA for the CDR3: TGCAGTGCTAGACAGTCACTTAGGTCACCCCTCCACTTT. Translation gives CSARQSLRSPLHF.

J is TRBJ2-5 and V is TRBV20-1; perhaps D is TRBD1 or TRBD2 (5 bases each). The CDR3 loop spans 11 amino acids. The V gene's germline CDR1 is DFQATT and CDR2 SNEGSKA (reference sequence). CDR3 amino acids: CSVGTRETQYF. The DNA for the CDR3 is TGCAGCGTCGGGACCCGAGAGACCCAGTACTTC.

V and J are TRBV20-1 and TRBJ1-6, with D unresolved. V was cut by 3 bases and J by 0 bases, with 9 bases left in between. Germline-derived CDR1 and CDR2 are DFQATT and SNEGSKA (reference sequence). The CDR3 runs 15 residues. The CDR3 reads CSARGASSYNSPLHF. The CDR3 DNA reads TGCAGTGCTAGGGGTGCGAGCTCCTATAATTCACCCCTCCACTTT.

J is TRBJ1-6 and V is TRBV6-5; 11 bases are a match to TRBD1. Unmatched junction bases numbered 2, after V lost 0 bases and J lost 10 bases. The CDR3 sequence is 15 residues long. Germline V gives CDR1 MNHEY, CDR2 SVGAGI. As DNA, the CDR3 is TGTGCCAGCAGTTACTCGAGGACAGGGGGCTCACCCCTCCACTTT. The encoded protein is CASSYSRTGGSPLHF.

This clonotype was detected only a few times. This CDR3 is CASSLEPLNTGELFF. The CDR3, as DNA: TGTGCCAGCAGCTTAGAGCCCCTAAACACCGGGGAGCTGTTTTTT. J is TRBJ2-2 and V is TRBV7-2; no reliable D call. This CDR3 comprises 15 residues. V was shortened by 1 base and J by 2 bases, with 8 bases between the two germline ends. Per the germline V gene, CDR1 is SGHTA and CDR2 is FQGNSA.

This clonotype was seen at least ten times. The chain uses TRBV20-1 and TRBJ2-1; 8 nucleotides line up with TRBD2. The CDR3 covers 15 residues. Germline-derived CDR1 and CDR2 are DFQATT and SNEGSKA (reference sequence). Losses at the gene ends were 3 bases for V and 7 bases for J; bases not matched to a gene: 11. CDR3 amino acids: CSASEFGRAKNEQFF. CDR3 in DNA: TGCAGTGCTAGTGAGTTCGGGAGGGCCAAAAATGAGCAGTTCTTC.

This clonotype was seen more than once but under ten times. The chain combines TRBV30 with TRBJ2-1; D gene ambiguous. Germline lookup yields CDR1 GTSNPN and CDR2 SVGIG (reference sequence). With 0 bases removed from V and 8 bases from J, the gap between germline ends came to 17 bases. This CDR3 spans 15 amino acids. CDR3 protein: CAWSVKLGRYHEQFF. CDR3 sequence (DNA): TGTGCCTGGAGTGTGAAGTTAGGACGTTACCATGAGCAGTTCTTC. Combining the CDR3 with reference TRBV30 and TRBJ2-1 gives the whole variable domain SQTIHQWPATLVQPVGSPLSLECTVEGTSNPNLYWYRQAAGRGLQLLFYSVGIGQISSEVPQNLSASRPQDRQFILSSKKLLLSDSGFYLCAWSVKLGRYHEQFFGPGTRLTVL.

CDR3 amino acids: CASTLGQSNQPQHF. The CDR3 DNA is TGTGCCAGCACCCTTGGGCAAAGCAATCAGCCCCAGCATTTT. V and J are TRBV12-3 or TRBV12-4 and TRBJ1-5; no clear D. Trimming took 7 bases from V and 1 from J, leaving 11 bases between them. The length of the CDR3 is 14 residues.